This T cell receptor (beta chain) emerged from a study of T cells after yellow fever vaccination. With regard to this clonotype: Its specificity is not known.

The study made its TCR cDNA through 5'RACE template switching. That step introduced a universal primer site along with UMIs. TCRdb passed the 5' RACE reads through MiXCR, listing each CDR3 protein once. The data hold hundreds of thousands of distinct CDR3 sequences, with about 19% observed a single time. CDR3 length equals 14 residues. The germline V gene encodes CDR1 SGHDN and CDR2 FVKESK. V lost 0 bases and J 6 bases, leaving 11 bases between the germline ends. Notes on the study in general: The study re-detected most primary-vaccination clones after the booster (around 96% CD4, roughly 85% CD8).

Specimen: PBMCs, collected 15 days after the yellow fever booster vaccination. The chain is built from TRBV14 and TRBJ2-5, with TRBD2 as a possible D gene (6 bases). The receptor was isolated from a young man who received the YFV17D yellow fever vaccine. The CDR3 loop is CASSQETGVKTQYF. The DNA for the CDR3 is TGTGCCAGCAGCCAAGAGACGGGAGTTAAGACCCAGTACTTC.